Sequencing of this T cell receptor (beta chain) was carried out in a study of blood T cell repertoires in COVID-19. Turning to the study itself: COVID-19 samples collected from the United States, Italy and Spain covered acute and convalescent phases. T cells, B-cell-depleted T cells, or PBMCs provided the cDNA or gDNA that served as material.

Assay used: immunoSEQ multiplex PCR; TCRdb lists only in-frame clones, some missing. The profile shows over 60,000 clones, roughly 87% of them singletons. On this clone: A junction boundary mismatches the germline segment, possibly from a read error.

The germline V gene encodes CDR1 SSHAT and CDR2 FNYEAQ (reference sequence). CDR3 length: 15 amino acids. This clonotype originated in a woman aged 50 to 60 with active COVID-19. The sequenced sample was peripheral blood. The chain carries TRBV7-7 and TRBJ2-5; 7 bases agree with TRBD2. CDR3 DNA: TGTGCTAGCAGCTTAGATACGACCCCGGGGGGGACCCAGTACTTC. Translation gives CASSLDTTPGGTQYF.